A selection of T cell receptor beta chains follows, all from one sample in a study of shared clonotypes between healthy human individuals. Libraries were prepared by immunoSEQ multiplex PCR; TCRdb keeps only in-frame clonotypes and omits some of them. The sample contains 400,000 or so clones, around 96% of which appear only once. Sequencing used memory CD8+ T cells sorted from blood. The receptors originated from a man in his thirties or forties in good health. Each CDR3 is given without its conserved first and last residue. The order of the fields is J gene, clone size, V gene, CDR3 protein. Clone size is stated in some rows and not others, as once, few, many or a class when expanded.

>TRBJ2-5|-|TRBV4-1
ASSQVLGGWETQY
>TRBJ2-7|-|TRBV19
ASQITSGSYEQY
>TRBJ2-7|-|TRBV5-6
ASSLGPPYEQY
>TRBJ1-3|-|TRBV28
ASSTGTSGNTIY
>TRBJ2-7|-|TRBV12-5
ASGLSGGEQY
>TRBJ1-6|-|TRBV18
ASSLHHNSPLH
>TRBJ2-1|once|TRBV30
AWTSGNSYNEQF
>TRBJ1-1|-|TRBV5-1
ASSLEREGAF
>TRBJ1-1|-|TRBV7-3
ASSLTGGGTEAF
>TRBJ2-3|-|TRBV11-2
ASSSRDRVSTDTQY
>TRBJ2-4|-|TRBV5-1
ASSRGQGGFLNIQY
>TRBJ1-3|-|TRBV9
ASSGGDGLSGNTIY
>TRBJ1-2|-|TRBV28
ASSRLNRALDGYT
>TRBJ2-7|-|TRBV10-2
ASRIGTSGPSYEQY
>TRBJ2-2|-|TRBV4-1
ASSQELFRSSNTGELF
>TRBJ1-2|-|TRBV20-1
SATANYGYT
>TRBJ2-3|-|TRBV10-3
AISDGASGSTDTQY